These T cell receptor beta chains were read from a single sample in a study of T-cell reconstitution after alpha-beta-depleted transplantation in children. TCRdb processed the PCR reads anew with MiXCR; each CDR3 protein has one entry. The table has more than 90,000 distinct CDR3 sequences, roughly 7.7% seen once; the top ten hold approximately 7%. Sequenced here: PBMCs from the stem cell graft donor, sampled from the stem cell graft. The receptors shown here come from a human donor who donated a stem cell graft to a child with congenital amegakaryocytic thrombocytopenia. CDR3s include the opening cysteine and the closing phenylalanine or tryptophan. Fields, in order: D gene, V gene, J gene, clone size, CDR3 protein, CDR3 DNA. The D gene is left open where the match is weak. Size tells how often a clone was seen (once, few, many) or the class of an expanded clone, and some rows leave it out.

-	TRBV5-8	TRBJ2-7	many	CASSLGRFQRNEQYF	TGTGCCAGCAGCTTGGGAAGGTTTCAGCGGAACGAGCAGTACTTC
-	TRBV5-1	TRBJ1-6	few	CASSSEMGNSPLHF	TGCGCCAGCAGCTCCGAAATGGGGAATTCACCCCTCCACTTT
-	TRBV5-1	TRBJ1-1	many	CASSLALGHTEAFF	TGCGCCAGCAGCTTGGCCTTAGGCCACACTGAAGCTTTCTTT
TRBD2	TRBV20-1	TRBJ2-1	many	CSARDGTRGEQFF	TGCAGTGCTAGAGATGGGACTAGAGGTGAGCAGTTCTTC
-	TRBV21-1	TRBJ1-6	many	CASSAGVNSPLHF	TGTGCCAGCAGCGCAGGGGTCAATTCACCCCTCCACTTT
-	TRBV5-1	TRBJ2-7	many	CASSPGTAGTYEQYF	TGCGCCAGCAGCCCCGGGACTGCCGGCACCTACGAGCAGTACTTC
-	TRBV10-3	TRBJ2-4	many	CAISEDHSGKNIQYF	TGTGCCATCAGTGAGGACCATTCAGGCAAAAACATTCAGTACTTC
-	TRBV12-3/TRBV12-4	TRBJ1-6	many	CASSSGQNSPLHF	TGTGCCAGCAGTTCAGGACAAAATTCACCCCTCCACTTT
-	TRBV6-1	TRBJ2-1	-	CASSEYGGGNEQFF	TGTGCCAGCAGTGAATATGGGGGAGGCAATGAGCAGTTCTTC
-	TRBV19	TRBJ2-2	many	CASKGLSNTGELFF	TGTGCCTCGAAAGGGCTCTCAAACACCGGGGAGCTGTTTTTT
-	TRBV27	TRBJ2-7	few	CASSPGQLAYEQYF	TGTGCCAGCAGTCCAGGACAATTGGCCTACGAGCAGTACTTC
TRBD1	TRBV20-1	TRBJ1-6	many	CSARDLNRGDNSPLHF	TGCAGTGCTAGAGATCTAAACAGGGGGGATAATTCACCCCTCCACTTT
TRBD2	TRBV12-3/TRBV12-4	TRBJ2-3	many	CASSPRRIAGYGDTQYF	TGTGCCAGCAGTCCCCGTAGGATAGCGGGATATGGAGATACGCAGTATTTT
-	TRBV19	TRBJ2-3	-	CASSPYMATDTQYF	TGTGCCAGTAGTCCCTATATGGCTACAGATACGCAGTATTTT
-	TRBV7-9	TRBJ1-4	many	CASSPRQPPNEKLFF	TGTGCCAGCAGCCCTAGACAGCCCCCCAATGAAAAACTGTTTTTT
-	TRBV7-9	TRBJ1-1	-	CASSLWTSGANPEAFF	TGTGCCAGCAGTCTTTGGACGTCAGGGGCTAACCCTGAAGCTTTCTTT
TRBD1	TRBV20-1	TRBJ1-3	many	CSAKRTGGSSGNTIYF	TGCAGTGCGAAAAGGACAGGGGGTAGCTCTGGAAACACCATATATTTT
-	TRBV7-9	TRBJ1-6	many	CASSWGSSRNSPLHF	TGTGCCAGCAGCTGGGGCTCGTCTCGGAATTCACCCCTCCACTTT
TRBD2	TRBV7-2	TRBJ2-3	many	CASSFKAGYTDTQYF	TGTGCCAGCAGCTTTAAAGCGGGATACACAGATACGCAGTATTTT
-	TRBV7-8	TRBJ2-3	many	CASSLYSGSTDTQYF	TGTGCCAGCAGCCTATACAGCGGGAGCACAGATACGCAGTATTTT
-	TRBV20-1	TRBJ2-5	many	CSASGVGETQYF	TGCAGTGCTAGCGGGGTGGGAGAGACCCAGTACTTC
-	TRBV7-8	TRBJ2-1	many	CASSSSVPNEQFF	TGTGCCAGCAGCTCCTCAGTACCCAATGAGCAGTTCTTC
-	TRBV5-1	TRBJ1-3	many	CASSLDSKYSGNTIYF	TGCGCCAGCAGCTTGGACAGCAAGTACTCTGGAAACACCATATATTTT
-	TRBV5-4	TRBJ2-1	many	CASSGRDHYNEQFF	TGTGCCAGCAGCGGACGGGACCACTACAATGAGCAGTTCTTC
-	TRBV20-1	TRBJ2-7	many	CSARGRANYEQYF	TGCAGCGCTAGGGGTAGGGCTAACTACGAGCAGTACTTC
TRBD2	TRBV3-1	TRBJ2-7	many	CASSQDMTSGSYEQYF	TGTGCCAGCAGCCAAGATATGACTAGCGGGAGCTACGAGCAGTACTTC
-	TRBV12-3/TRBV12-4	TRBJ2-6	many	CASSFGVGSGANVLTF	TGTGCCAGCAGTTTTGGCGTGGGCTCTGGGGCCAACGTCCTGACTTTC
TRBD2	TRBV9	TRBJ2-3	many	CASSSSGSTDTQYF	TGTGCCAGCAGCTCTAGCGGAAGCACAGATACGCAGTATTTT
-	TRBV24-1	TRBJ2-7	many	CATSDEYYEQYF	TGTGCCACCAGTGATGAATATTACGAGCAGTACTTC
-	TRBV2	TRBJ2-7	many	CASSDRGSNDEQYF	TGTGCCAGCAGTGACAGGGGCAGCAACGACGAGCAGTACTTC
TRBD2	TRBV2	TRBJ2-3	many	CASSPQAGPSTDTQYF	TGTGCCAGCAGTCCCCAAGCGGGACCTAGCACAGATACGCAGTATTTT
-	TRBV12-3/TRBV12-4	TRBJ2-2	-	CASSLTGGDGELFF	TGTGCCAGCAGTTTAACAGGCGGGGACGGGGAGCTGTTTTTT
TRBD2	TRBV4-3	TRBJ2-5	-	CASSQGLAGDLETQYF	TGCGCCAGCAGCCAAGGCCTAGCGGGAGATCTTGAGACCCAGTACTTC
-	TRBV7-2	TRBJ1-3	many	CASSFSSSGNTIYF	TGTGCCAGCAGCTTTTCCAGCTCTGGAAACACCATATATTTT
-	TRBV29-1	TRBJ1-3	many	CSVEKGRGNTIYF	TGCAGCGTTGAAAAAGGGCGGGGTAACACCATATATTTT
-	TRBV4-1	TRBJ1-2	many	CASSQDPSQGYTF	TGCGCCAGCAGCCAAGATCCCAGTCAGGGCTACACCTTC
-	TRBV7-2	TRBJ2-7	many	CASSLGAGSYEQYF	TGTGCCAGCAGCTTGGGGGCTGGCTCCTACGAGCAGTACTTC
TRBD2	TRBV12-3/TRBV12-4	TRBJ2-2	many	CALNRGAGGNTGELFF	TGTGCCCTCAACCGAGGAGCGGGGGGGAACACCGGGGAGCTGTTTTTT
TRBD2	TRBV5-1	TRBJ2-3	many	CASLTGGADTQYF	TGCGCCAGCCTAACGGGGGGAGCGGATACGCAGTATTTT
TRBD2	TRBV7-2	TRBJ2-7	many	CASSLAHTSDEQYF	TGTGCCAGCAGCTTAGCGCATACTAGCGACGAGCAGTACTTC
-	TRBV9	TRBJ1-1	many	CASSVEAGTEAFF	TGTGCCAGCAGCGTAGAGGCGGGAACTGAAGCTTTCTTT
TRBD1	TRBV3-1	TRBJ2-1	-	CATCQGFGGQGGNEQFF	TGTGCCACCTGCCAAGGCTTCGGGGGACAGGGGGGTAATGAGCAGTTCTTC
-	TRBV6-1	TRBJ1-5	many	CASSASGSQPQHF	TGTGCCAGCAGTGCTTCAGGGAGTCAGCCCCAGCATTTT
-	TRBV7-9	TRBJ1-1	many	CASSVGAGNTEAFF	TGTGCCAGCAGTGTCGGAGCAGGGAACACTGAAGCTTTCTTT
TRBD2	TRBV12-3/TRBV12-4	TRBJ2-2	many	CASSLVAGGPGELFF	TGTGCCAGCAGTTTAGTCGCGGGGGGGCCCGGGGAGCTGTTTTTT
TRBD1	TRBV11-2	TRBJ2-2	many	CASSPGTGASGELFF	TGTGCCAGCAGCCCCGGGACAGGGGCATCCGGGGAGCTGTTTTTT
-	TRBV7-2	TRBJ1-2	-	CASSLGGSFNYGYTF	TGTGCCAGCAGCTTAGGGGGGTCCTTTAACTATGGCTACACCTTC
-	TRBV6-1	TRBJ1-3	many	CASTQDSSGNTIYF	TGTGCCAGCACCCAGGACAGCTCTGGAAACACCATATATTTT
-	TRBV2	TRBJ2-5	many	CASSENRETQYF	TGTGCCAGCAGTGAAAATCGGGAGACCCAGTACTTC
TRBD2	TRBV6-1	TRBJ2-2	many	CASSGLAGFVVGELFF	TGTGCCAGCTCGGGACTAGCGGGATTTGTCGTCGGGGAGCTGTTTTTT
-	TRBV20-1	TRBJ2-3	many	CSARNFGISSTDTQYF	TGCAGTGCTAGAAATTTTGGAATTTCTAGCACAGATACGCAGTATTTT
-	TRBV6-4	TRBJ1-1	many	CASSEIPNTEAFF	TGTGCCAGCAGTGAGATACCGAACACTGAAGCTTTCTTT
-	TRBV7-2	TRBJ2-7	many	CASSLVGEQYF	TGTGCCAGCAGCTTAGTAGGCGAGCAGTACTTC
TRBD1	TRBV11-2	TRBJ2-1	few	CASSPDRDDEQFF	TGTGCCAGCAGCCCCGACAGGGATGATGAGCAGTTCTTC
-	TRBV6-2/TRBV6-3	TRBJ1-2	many	CASRPSGALRGYTF	TGTGCCAGCCGCCCCTCAGGCGCCCTGCGTGGCTACACCTTC
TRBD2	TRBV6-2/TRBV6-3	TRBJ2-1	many	CASMGSGTRAYNEQFF	TGTGCCAGCATGGGTAGCGGGACCCGAGCCTACAATGAGCAGTTCTTC